The T cell receptor (beta chain) under discussion was sequenced for a study of T cells after yellow fever vaccination. Overall study results and limits: At around 95% for CD4 and 70% to 90% for CD8, most primary-vaccination clones showed up again after the booster. Repertoires obtained by FACS sorting could include abundant clonotypes that entered as contaminants from the bulk population.

This clonotype was recorded a few times. The antigen is not known. The CDR3 contains 17 residues. Germline V gene lookup returns CDR1 LNHDA and CDR2 SQIVND (reference sequence). V lost 1 base and J 3 bases, leaving 15 bases between the germline ends. Synthesis of TCR cDNA relied on 5'RACE template switching, which attached a universal primer site and UMIs. TCRdb reprocessed the 5' RACE reads with MiXCR, giving one entry per CDR3 protein. The repertoire has a few hundred thousand distinct CDR3 sequences, less than 9% of them found once; the top ten carry roughly 0.86%. The TCR sequence derives from a man aged 25-45 years who received the YFV17D yellow fever vaccine. J is TRBJ2-2 and V is TRBV19; perhaps TRBD1 as D (6 bases). Sequencing was performed on CD4+ T cells sorted from PBMCs, taken 15 days after the yellow fever booster vaccination. CDR3 loop: CASSIVRTGTDTGELFF. The CDR3 DNA follows: TGTGCCAGTAGTATAGTACGTACAGGGACGGACACCGGGGAGCTGTTTTTT. Complete variable domain (other parts from reference TRBV19 and TRBJ2-2): DGGITQSPKYLFRKEGQNVTLSCEQNLNHDAMYWYRQDPGQGLRLIYYSQIVNDFQKGDIAEGYSVSREKKESFPLTVTSAQKNPTAFYLCASSIVRTGTDTGELFFGEGSRLTVL.